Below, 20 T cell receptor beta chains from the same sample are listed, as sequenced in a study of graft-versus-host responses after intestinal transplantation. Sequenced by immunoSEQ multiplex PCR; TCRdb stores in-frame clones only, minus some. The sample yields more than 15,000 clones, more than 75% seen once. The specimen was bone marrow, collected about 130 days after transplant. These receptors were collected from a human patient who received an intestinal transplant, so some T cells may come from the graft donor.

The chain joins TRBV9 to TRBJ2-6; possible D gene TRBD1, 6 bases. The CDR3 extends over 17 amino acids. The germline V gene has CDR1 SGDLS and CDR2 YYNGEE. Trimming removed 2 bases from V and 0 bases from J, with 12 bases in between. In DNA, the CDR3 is TGTGCCAGCAGCGTTCAGGGGTATAACTCTGGGGCCAACGTCCTGACTTTC. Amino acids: CASSVQGYNSGANVLTF.

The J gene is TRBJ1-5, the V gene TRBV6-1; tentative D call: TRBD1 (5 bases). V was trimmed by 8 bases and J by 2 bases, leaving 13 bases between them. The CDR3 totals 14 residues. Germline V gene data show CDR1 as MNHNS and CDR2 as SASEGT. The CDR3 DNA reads TGTGCCAGCTCGGGGGAAATTGGCAATCAGCCCCAGCATTTT. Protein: CASSGEIGNQPQHF.

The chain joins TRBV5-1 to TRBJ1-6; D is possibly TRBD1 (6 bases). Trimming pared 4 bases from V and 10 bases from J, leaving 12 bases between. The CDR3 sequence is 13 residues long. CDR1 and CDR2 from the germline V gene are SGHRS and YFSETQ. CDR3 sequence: CASSPQGWSPLHF. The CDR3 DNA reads TGCGCCAGCAGCCCACAGGGTTGGTCACCCCTCCACTTT.

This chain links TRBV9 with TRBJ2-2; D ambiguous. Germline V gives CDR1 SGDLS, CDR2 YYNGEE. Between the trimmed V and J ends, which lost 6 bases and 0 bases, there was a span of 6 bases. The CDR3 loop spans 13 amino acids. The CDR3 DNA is TGTGCCAGCAAGCCAACGAACACCGGGGAGCTGTTTTTT. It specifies CASKPTNTGELFF.

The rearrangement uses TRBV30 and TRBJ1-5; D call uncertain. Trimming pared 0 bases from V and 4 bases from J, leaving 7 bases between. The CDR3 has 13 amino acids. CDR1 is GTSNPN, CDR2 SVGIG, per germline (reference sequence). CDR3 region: CAWSVSENQPQHF. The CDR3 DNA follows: TGTGCCTGGAGTGTATCTGAAAATCAGCCCCAGCATTTT.

The CDR3 coding sequence is TGTGCCAGCAGCCAGGACAGGGCGGGGAATAGTGGCTACACCTTC. It translates to CASSQDRAGNSGYTF. The chain employs TRBV5-4 and TRBJ1-2; 8 bases fit TRBD1. There are 15 residues in the CDR3. The germline gives CDR1 SGHNT, CDR2 YYREEE (reference sequence). Trimming at V came to 4 bases and at J to 7 bases, leaving 12 bases not matched to a gene.

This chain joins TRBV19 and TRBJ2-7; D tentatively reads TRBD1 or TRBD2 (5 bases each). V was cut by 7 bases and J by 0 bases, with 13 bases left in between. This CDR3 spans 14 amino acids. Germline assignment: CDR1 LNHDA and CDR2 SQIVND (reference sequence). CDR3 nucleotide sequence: TGTGCCAGTAAATCGGGACCGAGCTCCTACGAGCAGTACTTC. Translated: CASKSGPSSYEQYF. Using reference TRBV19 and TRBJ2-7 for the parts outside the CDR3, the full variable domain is DGGITQSPKYLFRKEGQNVTLSCEQNLNHDAMYWYRQDPGQGLRLIYYSQIVNDFQKGDIAEGYSVSREKKESFPLTVTSAQKNPTAFYLCASKSGPSSYEQYFGPGTRLTVT.

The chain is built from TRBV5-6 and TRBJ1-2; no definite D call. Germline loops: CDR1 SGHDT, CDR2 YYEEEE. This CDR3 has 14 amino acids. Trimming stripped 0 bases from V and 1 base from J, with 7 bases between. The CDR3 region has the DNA TGTGCCAGCAGCTTGGCTCGACTTAACTATGGCTACACCTTC. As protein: CASSLARLNYGYTF.

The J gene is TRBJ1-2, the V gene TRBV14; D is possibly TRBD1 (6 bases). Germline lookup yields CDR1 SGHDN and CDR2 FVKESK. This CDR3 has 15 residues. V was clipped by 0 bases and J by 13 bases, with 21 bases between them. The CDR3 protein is CASSQDTWAGDTLTF. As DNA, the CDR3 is TGTGCCAGCAGCCAAGATACCTGGGCAGGGGACACCCTCACCTTC.

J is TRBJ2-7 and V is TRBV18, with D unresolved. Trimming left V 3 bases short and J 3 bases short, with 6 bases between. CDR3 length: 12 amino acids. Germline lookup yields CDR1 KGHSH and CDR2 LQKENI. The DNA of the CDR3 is TGTGCCAGCTCACCTGGGATCTACGAGCAGTACTTC. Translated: CASSPGIYEQYF.

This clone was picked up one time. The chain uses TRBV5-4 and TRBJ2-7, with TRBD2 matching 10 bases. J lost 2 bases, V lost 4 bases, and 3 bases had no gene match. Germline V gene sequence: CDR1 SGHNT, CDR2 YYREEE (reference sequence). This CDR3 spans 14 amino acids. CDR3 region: CASSQGLAAYEQYF. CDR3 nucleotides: TGTGCCAGCAGCCAAGGACTAGCGGCCTACGAGCAGTACTTC. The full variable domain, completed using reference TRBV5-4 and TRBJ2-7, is ETGVTQSPTHLIKTRGQQVTLRCSSQSGHNTVSWYQQALGQGPQFIFQYYREEENGRGNFPPRFSGLQFPNYSSELNVNALELDDSALYLCASSQGLAAYEQYFGPGTRLTVT.

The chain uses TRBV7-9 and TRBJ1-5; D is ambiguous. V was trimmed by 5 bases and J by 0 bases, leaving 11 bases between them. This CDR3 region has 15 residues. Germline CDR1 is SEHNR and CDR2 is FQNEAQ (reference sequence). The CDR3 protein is CASSLGPYSNQPQHF. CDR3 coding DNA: TGTGCCAGCAGCCTAGGACCCTATAGCAATCAGCCCCAGCATTTT.

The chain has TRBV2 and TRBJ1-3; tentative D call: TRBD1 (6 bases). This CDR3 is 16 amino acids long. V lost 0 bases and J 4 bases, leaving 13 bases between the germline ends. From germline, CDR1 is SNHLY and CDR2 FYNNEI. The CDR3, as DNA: TGTGCCAGCAGTGAAGCGCTTGGGACAAGGGGAAACACCATATATTTT. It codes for CASSEALGTRGNTIYF.

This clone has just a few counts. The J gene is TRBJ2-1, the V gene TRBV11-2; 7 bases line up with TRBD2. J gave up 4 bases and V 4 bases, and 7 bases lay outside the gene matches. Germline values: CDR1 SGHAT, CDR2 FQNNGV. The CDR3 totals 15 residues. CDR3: CASSSGLEGYNEQFF. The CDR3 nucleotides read TGTGCCAGCAGCTCCGGACTAGAGGGGTACAATGAGCAGTTCTTC.

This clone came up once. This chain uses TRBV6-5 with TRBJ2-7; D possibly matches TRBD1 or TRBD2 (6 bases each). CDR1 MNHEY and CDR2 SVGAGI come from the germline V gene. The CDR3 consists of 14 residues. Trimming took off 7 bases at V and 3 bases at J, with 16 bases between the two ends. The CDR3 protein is CASNELEGDYEQYF. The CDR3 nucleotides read TGTGCCAGCAACGAATTGGAGGGGGACTACGAGCAGTACTTC.

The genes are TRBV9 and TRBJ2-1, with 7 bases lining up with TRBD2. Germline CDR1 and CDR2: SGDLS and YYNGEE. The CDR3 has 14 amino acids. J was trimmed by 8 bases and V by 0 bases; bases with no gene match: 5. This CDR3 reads CASSVDGGDDEQFF. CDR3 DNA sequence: TGTGCCAGCAGCGTAGATGGGGGGGATGATGAGCAGTTCTTC.

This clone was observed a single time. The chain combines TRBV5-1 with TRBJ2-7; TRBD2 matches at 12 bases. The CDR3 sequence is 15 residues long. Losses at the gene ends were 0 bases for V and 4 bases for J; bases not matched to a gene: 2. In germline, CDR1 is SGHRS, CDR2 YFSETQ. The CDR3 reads CASSLGTSGKYEQYF. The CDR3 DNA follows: TGCGCCAGCAGCTTGGGGACTAGCGGGAAATACGAGCAGTACTTC.

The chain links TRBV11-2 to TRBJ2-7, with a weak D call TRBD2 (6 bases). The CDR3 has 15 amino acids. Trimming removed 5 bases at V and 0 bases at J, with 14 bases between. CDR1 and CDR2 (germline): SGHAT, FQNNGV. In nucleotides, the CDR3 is TGTGCCAGCAGCGTTTGGGACTTACCCTCCTACGAGCAGTACTTC. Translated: CASSVWDLPSYEQYF.

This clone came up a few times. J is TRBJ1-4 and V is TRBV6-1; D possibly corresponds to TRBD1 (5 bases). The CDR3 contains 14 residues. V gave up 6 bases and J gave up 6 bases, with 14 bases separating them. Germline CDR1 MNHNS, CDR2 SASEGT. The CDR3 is CASSPVGTDEKLFF. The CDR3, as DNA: TGTGCCAGCAGCCCTGTGGGGACGGATGAAAAACTGTTTTTT.

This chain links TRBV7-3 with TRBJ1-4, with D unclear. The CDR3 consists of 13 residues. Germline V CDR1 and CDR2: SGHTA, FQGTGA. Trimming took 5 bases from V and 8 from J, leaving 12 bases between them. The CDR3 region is CASSLQMGEKLFF. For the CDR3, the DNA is TGTGCCAGCAGCCTCCAAATGGGGGAAAAACTGTTTTTT.